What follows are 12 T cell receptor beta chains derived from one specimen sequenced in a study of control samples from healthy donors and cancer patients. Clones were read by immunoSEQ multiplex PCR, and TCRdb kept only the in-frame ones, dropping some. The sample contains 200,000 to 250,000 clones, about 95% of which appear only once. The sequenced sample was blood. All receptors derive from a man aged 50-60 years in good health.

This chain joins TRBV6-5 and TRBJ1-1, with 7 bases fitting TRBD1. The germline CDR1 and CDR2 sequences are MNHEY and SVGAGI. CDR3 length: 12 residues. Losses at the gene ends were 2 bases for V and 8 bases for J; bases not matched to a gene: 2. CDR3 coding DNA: TGTGCCAGCAGTTACCAGACAGGGGAAGCTTTCTTT. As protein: CASSYQTGEAFF.

This CDR3 is CASSWTSLQDTQYF. In DNA form, the CDR3 reads TGTGCCAGCAGTTGGACTAGCTTACAAGATACGCAGTATTTT. The chain joins TRBV27 to TRBJ2-3; the match to TRBD2 covers 8 bases. V dropped 4 bases and J dropped 5; count of bases not matched to a gene: 5. Germline loops: CDR1 MNHEY, CDR2 SMNVEV (reference sequence). CDR3 length: 14 amino acids.

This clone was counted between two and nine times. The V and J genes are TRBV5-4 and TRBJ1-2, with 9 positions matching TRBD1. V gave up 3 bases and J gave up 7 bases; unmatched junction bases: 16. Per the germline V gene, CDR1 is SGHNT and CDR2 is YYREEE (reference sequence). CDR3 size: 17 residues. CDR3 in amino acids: CASSSDRGTGTGGGYTF. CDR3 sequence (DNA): TGTGCCAGCAGCTCCGACAGAGGGACAGGGACCGGAGGTGGCTACACCTTC.

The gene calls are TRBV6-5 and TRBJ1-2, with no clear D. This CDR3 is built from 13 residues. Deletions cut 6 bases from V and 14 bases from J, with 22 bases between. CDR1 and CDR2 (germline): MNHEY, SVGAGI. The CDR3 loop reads CASSPRFSSAETF. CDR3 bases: TGTGCCAGCAGCCCGAGGTTCAGTTCGGCAGAGACCTTC.

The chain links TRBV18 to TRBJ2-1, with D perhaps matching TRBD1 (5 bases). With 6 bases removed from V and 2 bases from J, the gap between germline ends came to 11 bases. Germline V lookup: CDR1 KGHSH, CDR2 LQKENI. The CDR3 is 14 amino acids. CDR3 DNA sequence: TGTGCCAGCTCTCCTCGACAGACCTACAATGAGCAGTTCTTC. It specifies CASSPRQTYNEQFF. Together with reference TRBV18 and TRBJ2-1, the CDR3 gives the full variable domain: NAGVMQNPRHLVRRRGQEARLRCSPMKGHSHVYWYRQLPEEGLKFMVYLQKENIIDESGMPKERFSAEFPKEGPSILRIQQVVRGDSAAYFCASSPRQTYNEQFFGPGTRLTVL.

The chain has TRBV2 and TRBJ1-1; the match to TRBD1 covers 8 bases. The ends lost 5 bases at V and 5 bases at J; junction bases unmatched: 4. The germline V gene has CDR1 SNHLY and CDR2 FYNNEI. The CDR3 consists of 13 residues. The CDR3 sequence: CASSLQGGTEAFF. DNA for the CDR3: TGTGCCAGCAGTCTACAGGGGGGAACTGAAGCTTTCTTT.

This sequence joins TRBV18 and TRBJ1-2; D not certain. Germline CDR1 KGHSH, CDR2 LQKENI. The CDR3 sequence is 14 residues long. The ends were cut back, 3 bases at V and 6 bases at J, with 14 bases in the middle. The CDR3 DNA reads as TGTGCCAGCTCACCTCGGGGAACGGAGAATGGCTACACCTTC. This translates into CASSPRGTENGYTF.

CDR3 nucleotide sequence: TGTGCCAGTAGTACCGGACAGATACAGCCCCAGCATTTT. Protein: CASSTGQIQPQHF. V is TRBV19 and J is TRBJ1-5; D possibly corresponds to TRBD1 (6 bases). This CDR3 is 13 amino acids long. The germline V gene has CDR1 LNHDA and CDR2 SQIVND (reference sequence). Deletions cut 4 bases from V and 7 bases from J, with 11 bases between.

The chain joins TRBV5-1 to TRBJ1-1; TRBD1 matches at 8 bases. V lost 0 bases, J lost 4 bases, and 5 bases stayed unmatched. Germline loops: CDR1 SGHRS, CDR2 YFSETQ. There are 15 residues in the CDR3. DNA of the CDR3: TGCGCCAGCAGCTTGGACGGGACAGGTTCCACTGAAGCTTTCTTT. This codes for CASSLDGTGSTEAFF.

The chain's CDR3 is CASSLSGRLYF. In nucleotides, the CDR3 is TGCGCCAGCAGCCTATCGGGACGTCTGTATTTT. The genes are TRBV5-1 and TRBJ2-3; perhaps D is TRBD1 or TRBD2 (5 bases each). V was clipped by 4 bases and J by 14 bases, with 14 bases between them. The CDR3 consists of 11 residues. CDR1 is SGHRS and CDR2 is YFSETQ in the germline V gene.

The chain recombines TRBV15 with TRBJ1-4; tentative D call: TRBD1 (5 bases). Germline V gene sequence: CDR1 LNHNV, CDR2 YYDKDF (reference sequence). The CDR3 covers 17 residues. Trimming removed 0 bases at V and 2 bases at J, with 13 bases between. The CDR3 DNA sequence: TGTGCCACCAGCAGAGATCGGGGGAGGGGCACTAATGAAAAACTGTTTTTT. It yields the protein CATSRDRGRGTNEKLFF.

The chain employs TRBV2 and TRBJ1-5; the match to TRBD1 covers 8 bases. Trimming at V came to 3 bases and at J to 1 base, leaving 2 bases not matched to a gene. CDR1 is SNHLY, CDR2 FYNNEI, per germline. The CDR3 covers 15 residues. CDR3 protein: CASSEQGASNQPQHF. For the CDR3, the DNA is TGTGCCAGCAGTGAGCAGGGGGCGAGCAATCAGCCCCAGCATTTT.